The clone carrying this T cell receptor beta chain was seen only a few times. The antigen is undetermined. These data belong to a study of T-cell memory formation after mild COVID-19. Study observations and caveats: That cross-reactive memory joined was suggested by some responding clones appearing in pre-infection memory.

TCRdb re-called the 5' RACE reads through MiXCR, storing one row per CDR3 protein. This sample has roughly 86,000 distinct CDR3 sequences, with 10% to 15% found just once. This clonotype originated in an adult woman who had mild COVID-19 (a few samples of this study predate the infection). Cell type and time point are not known. Sequences were obtained from PBMCs or a T cell subset sorted from them (not recorded which).

The CDR3 loop reads CATSRDKGRANTEAFF. The CDR3, as DNA: TGTGCCACCAGCAGAGATAAGGGGAGGGCGAACACTGAAGCTTTCTTT. This chain connects TRBV15 to TRBJ1-1; the D gene is possibly TRBD1 (5 bases). Trimming removed 0 bases from V and 1 base from J, with 12 bases in between. The CDR3 is 16 residues long. Germline V gene data show CDR1 as LNHNV and CDR2 as YYDKDF (reference sequence). Full variable domain (missing parts from reference TRBV15 and TRBJ1-1): DAMVIQNPRYQVTQFGKPVTLSCSQTLNHNVMYWYQQKSSQAPKLLFHYYDKDFNNEADTPDNFQSRRPNTSFCFLDIRSPGLGDTAMYLCATSRDKGRANTEAFFGQGTRLTVV.